Given below is one T cell receptor beta chain in context. Its antigen is as yet unknown. Profiled with immunoSEQ multiplex PCR; TCRdb holds only in-frame clones, not every one. The sample carries around 180,000 clones, roughly nine tenths recorded once. The data originate from a study of radiation and T cells in renal cell carcinoma. Overall study results and limits: From baseline, blood top tumor clonotypes peaked at 2 weeks post-radiation. Pretreatment tumor biopsies were lacking, so baseline clonotypes are unknown.

Time point of the sample: blood 4 weeks post-SBRT, at nephrectomy. Treatment defined: 15 Gy SBRT to primary tumor, nephrectomy 4 weeks later. Nephrectomy followed 15 Gy stereotactic body radiation by 4 weeks. After SBRT, blood was collected at 2 and 4 weeks, plus baseline. Germline values: CDR1 LNHDA, CDR2 SQIVND (reference sequence). CDR3 length: 16 amino acids. The ends were cut back, 5 bases at V and 5 bases at J, with 19 bases in the middle. This clonotype was obtained from a woman aged 45-60 years with renal cell carcinoma. The input for sequencing was blood, taken from a patient whose treatment included radiotherapy and nephrectomy. The V gene is TRBV19, the J gene TRBJ2-1; TRBD1 is a possible D gene (6 bases). The CDR3 DNA follows: TGTGCCAGTAGTCCCCGTAAGCTTGGGGGCCACAATGAGCAGTTCTTC. Protein: CASSPRKLGGHNEQFF.